One and the same sample provided the 5 T cell receptor beta chains below, sequenced in a study of blood T cell repertoires in COVID-19. Assay used: immunoSEQ multiplex PCR; TCRdb lists only in-frame clones, some missing. This table holds fewer than 400,000 clones, over 80% found once. Material for sequencing was PBMCs or T cells enriched from blood (not recorded which). These receptor sequences come from a man aged 30 to 39 who had recovered from COVID-19.

The V call is TRBV6-5, the J call TRBJ2-2, with 10 bases identical to TRBD1. With 0 bases clipped from V and 4 bases from J, the junction kept 2 bases outside the gene matches. The CDR3 is made up of 16 amino acids. Germline CDR1 reads MNHEY; CDR2 reads SVGAGI. The CDR3 loop reads CASSYSTGGSTGELFF. The CDR3 DNA reads TGTGCCAGCAGTTACTCGACAGGGGGCTCCACCGGGGAGCTGTTTTTT.

This clone was recorded a few times. This chain connects TRBV10-3 to TRBJ1-2; D is perhaps TRBD1 (6 bases). V shed 2 bases and J shed 5 bases, with 6 bases lying between them. The CDR3 extends over 12 amino acids. CDR1 is ENHRY, CDR2 SYGVKD, per germline. The CDR3 DNA reads as TGTGCCATCAGTGAGACAGGGTATGGCTACACCTTC. This gives the protein CAISETGYGYTF.

This clone was found once. The chain carries TRBV2 and TRBJ2-1; D unclear. V was pared by 7 bases and J by 8 bases, with 12 bases between. Germline CDR1 SNHLY, CDR2 FYNNEI. This CDR3 contains 12 residues. CDR3 residues: CASNEHRYEQFF. As DNA, the CDR3 is TGTGCCAGCAACGAACATCGTTATGAGCAGTTCTTC.

The V gene is TRBV19, the J gene TRBJ1-1; TRBD1 matches 11 bases. The CDR3 consists of 14 residues. Per germline, CDR1 LNHDA and CDR2 SQIVND (reference sequence). V was clipped by 7 bases and J by 5 bases; unmatched bases: 6. The CDR3 DNA follows: TGTGCCAGTACCCTCGGACAGGGGGCGACTGAAGCTTTCTTT. Protein sequence: CASTLGQGATEAFF.

The chain recombines TRBV4-1 with TRBJ2-1; TRBD2 matches 7 bases. The CDR3 is 15 amino acids. The germline CDR1 and CDR2 sequences are MGHRA and YSYEKL. J gave up 8 bases and V 7 bases, and 14 bases lay outside the gene matches. CDR3 amino acids: CASMFSGSGEDEQFF. CDR3 coding DNA: TGCGCCAGCATGTTCTCGGGGAGCGGGGAAGATGAGCAGTTCTTC.